This T cell receptor (beta chain) was captured in a study of CD8 T cells in ankylosing spondylitis (dated by TCRdb to 2015 to 2018). For the study in its entirety: The study set out to find disease-linked TCR variants by profiling T cell receptor beta repertoires in ankylosing spondylitis patients and healthy donors. The whole study cohort included 108 healthy donors and some 27 ankylosing spondylitis patients. Peripheral blood samples were taken, and synovial fluid was additionally collected from ankylosing spondylitis patients. General findings and caveats noted by the study authors: In peripheral blood, the disease-linked clones were found at relatively low frequencies and had a CD8+ phenotype. Some of the motif variants had been reported before in the synovial fluid and blood of reactive arthritis patients, a finding that suggests common disease-initiation mechanisms. Significant enrichment of the disease-linked clones was reported in matched synovial fluid samples from ankylosing spondylitis patients. A TCR beta motif made up of about eight highly homologous amino acid variants appeared to be characteristic of blood from ankylosing spondylitis patients.

Turning to this clonotype: Its antigen is not yet known. Base qualities are not provided; no much larger clone lies one nucleotide away.

The data were produced on an Illumina HiSeq 2500. Quantitative 5'-RACE with molecular barcodes was the method used to prepare the TCR beta libraries. Per the authors' processing: A new computational method based on a probabilistic model of VDJ rearrangement was used to identify disease-linked TCR variants. TCRdb ran its own pipeline on the public reads, namely fastp trimming at Q25 and MiXCR clone calling, and kept in-frame beta chains. Each record represents a unique CDR3 protein, reported with the most common genes and DNA among its rows. The V and J calls reflect TCRdb's pipeline rather than the authors' work. This sample is represented by around 280,000 distinct CDR3 sequences; 15% to 25% of them were singletons. The ten largest make up around 8% of the sample. From cysteine to phenylalanine, the CDR3 is 14 amino acids long. Only the CDR3 portion is preserved as DNA: 42 bases, with reading frame beginning at the first base. As encoded in the germline V gene, CDR1 is SGHRS while CDR2 is YFSETQ. Trimming takes 2 bases from V and 8 bases from J, and the germline ends sit 13 bases apart.

The TCR originated in a male donor with ankylosing spondylitis or in good health (not recorded which). Sequencing was carried out using blood, either unsorted or a sorted T cell fraction (not recorded which). The sequence is built from TRBV5-1 and TRBJ1-4, with the D gene too uncertain to name. The DNA sequence follows: TGCGCCAGCAGCTTACCGGGCCCCGAAGAAAAACTGTTTTTT. Its protein product is CASSLPGPEEKLFF.